This TCR beta chain emerged from a study of synovial regulatory T cells in juvenile arthritis. Produced via immunoSEQ multiplex PCR; TCRdb's table is partial and in-frame only. This repertoire comprises fewer than 9,000 clones; its ten largest clones make up around 1.7%. The CDR3 spans 14 residues. Only the protein is available. Per germline, CDR1 MNHNS and CDR2 SASEGT. V usage is TRBV6-1 and J usage is TRBJ1-2. The sample was Treg cells from blood. Subset noted: remaining (HLA-DR-negative) circulating blood Treg cells. This receptor was identified in a donor aged 2-35 years with juvenile idiopathic arthritis. CDR3 region: CASSEALQGYGYTF.